This T cell receptor beta chain was captured by sequencing in a study of CD8+ T cells in alopecia areata. Study summary: Tofacitinib lasted 6 to 18 months, then 6 months off drug.

Study-wide points: Clonality in the scalp and expanded CD8+ clones ranked among the top 100 were significantly decreased by tofacitinib.

Treatment reported: oral pan-JAK inhibitor, 5-10 mg twice daily. Punch biopsies of lesional scalp, plus peripheral blood, were taken from alopecia areata patients. V trimming: 2 bases; J trimming: 5 bases; junction bases outside the gene matches: 5. Germline-derived CDR1 and CDR2 are GTSNPN and SVGIG (reference sequence). This CDR3 region has 15 residues. cDNA reverse transcribed from extracted RNA served as the sequencing template. Sequencing used immunoSEQ multiplex PCR; TCRdb keeps in-frame clones, though not all of them. The sample lists about 210,000 clones; around two fifths were seen once. Worth noting for this clone: Its antigen is not identified.

This sample comprised CD4+ T cells sorted from blood, obtained at approximately week 37, from a patient treated with tofacitinib. This TCR derives from a human donor with alopecia areata. The V gene is TRBV30, the J gene TRBJ2-1, with 11 bases that match TRBD2. DNA of the CDR3: TGTGCCTGGAGTACCCCGGGACTAGCGGACAATGAGCAGTTCTTC. This sequence encodes CAWSTPGLADNEQFF.